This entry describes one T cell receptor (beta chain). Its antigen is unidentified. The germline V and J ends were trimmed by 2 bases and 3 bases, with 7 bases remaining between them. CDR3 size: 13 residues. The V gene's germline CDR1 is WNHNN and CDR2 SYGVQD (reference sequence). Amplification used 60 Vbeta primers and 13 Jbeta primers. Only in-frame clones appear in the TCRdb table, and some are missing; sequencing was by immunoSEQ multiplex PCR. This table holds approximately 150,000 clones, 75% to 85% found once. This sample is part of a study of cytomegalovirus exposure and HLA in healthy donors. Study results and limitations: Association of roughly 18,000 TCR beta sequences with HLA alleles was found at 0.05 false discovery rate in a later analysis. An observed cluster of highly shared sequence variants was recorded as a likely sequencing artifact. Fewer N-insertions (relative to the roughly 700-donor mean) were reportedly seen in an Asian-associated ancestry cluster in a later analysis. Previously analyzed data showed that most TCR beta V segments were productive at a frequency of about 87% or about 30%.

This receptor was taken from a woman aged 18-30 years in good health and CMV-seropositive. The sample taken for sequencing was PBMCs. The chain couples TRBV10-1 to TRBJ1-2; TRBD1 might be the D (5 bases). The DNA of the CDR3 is TGCGCCAGCAGTGAGGTGACAGACTATGGCTACACCTTC. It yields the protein CASSEVTDYGYTF.